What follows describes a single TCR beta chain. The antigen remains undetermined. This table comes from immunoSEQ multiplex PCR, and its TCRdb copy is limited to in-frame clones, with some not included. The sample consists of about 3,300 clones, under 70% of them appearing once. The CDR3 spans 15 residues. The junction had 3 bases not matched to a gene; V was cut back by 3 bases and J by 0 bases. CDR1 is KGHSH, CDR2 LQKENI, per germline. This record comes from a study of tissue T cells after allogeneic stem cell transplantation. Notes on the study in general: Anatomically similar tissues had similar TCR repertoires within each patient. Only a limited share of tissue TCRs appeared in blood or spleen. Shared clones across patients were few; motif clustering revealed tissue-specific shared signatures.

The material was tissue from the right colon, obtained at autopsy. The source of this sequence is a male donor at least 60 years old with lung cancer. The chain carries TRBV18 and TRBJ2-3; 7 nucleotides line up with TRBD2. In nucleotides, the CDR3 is TGTGCCAGCTCACCGCCTAGCGGCAGCACAGATACGCAGTATTTT. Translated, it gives CASSPPSGSTDTQYF.